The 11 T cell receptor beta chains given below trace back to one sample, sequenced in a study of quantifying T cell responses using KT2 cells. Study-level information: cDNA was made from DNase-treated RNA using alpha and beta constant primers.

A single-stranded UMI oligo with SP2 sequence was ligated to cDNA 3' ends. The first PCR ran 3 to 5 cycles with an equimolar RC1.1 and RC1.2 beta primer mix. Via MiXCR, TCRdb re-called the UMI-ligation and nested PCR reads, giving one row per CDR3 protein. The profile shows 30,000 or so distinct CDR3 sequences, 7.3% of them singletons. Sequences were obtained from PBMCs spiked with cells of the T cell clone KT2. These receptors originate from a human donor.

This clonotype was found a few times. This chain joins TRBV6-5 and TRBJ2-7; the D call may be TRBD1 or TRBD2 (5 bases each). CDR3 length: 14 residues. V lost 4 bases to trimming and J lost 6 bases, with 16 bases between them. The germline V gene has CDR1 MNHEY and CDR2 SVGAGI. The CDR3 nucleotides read TGTGCCAGCAGTTCCGGGACGACTTACTCCGAGCAGTACTTC. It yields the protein CASSSGTTYSEQYF.

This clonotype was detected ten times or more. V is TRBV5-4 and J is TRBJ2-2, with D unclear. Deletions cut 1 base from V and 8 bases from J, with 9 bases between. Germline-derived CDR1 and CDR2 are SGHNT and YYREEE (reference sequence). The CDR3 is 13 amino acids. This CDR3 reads CASSLFGIGELFF. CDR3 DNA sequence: TGTGCCAGCAGCTTGTTTGGGATAGGGGAGCTGTTTTTT.

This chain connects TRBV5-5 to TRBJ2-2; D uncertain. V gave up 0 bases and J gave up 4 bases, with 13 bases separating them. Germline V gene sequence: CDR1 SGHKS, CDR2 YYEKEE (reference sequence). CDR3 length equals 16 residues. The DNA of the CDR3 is TGTGCCAGCAGCTTGGCCTCGGACGTGGGCACCGGGGAGCTGTTTTTT. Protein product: CASSLASDVGTGELFF.

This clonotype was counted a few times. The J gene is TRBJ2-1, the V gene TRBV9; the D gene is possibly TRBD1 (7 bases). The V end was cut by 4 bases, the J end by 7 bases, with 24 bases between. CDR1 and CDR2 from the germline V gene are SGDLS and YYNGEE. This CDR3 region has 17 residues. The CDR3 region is CASSPTGSGGTVNEQFF. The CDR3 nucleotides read TGTGCCAGCAGCCCTACCGGGTCAGGGGGGACGGTAAATGAGCAGTTCTTC.

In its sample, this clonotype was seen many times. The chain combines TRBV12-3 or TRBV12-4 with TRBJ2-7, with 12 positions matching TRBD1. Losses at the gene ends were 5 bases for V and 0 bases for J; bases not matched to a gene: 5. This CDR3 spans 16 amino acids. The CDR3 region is CASSGTGGRSSYEQYF. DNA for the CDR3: TGTGCCAGCAGTGGGACAGGGGGCAGGAGCTCCTACGAGCAGTACTTC.

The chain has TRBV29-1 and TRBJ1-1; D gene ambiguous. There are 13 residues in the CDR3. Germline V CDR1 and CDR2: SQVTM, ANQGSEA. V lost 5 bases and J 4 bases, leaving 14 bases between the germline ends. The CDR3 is CSVLETPGTEAFF. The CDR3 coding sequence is TGCAGCGTTCTTGAGACCCCGGGCACTGAAGCTTTCTTT.

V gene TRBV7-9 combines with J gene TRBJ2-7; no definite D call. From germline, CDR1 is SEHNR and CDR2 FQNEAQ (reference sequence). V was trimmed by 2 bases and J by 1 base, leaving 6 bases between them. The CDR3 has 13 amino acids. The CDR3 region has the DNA TGTGCCAGCAGCTTAACCGCTTCCTACGAGCAGTACTTC. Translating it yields CASSLTASYEQYF.

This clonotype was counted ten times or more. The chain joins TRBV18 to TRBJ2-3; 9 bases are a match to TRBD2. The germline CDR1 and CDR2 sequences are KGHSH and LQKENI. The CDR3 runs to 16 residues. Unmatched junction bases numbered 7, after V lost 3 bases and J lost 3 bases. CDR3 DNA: TGTGCCAGCTCACCTCAGGGACTAGCTGAGACAGATACGCAGTATTTT. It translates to CASSPQGLAETDTQYF.

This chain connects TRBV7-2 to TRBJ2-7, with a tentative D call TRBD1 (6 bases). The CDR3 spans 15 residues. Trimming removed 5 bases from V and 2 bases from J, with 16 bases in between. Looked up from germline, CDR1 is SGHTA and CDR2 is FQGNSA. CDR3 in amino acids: CASSPRTVPTYEQYF. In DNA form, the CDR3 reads TGTGCCAGCAGCCCCCGGACAGTGCCAACCTACGAGCAGTACTTC.

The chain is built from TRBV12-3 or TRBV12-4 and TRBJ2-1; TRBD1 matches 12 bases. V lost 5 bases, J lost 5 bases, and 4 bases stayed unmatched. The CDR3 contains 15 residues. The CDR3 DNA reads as TGTGCCAGCAGTCCGGGACAGGGGGCCCACAATGAGCAGTTCTTC. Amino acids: CASSPGQGAHNEQFF.

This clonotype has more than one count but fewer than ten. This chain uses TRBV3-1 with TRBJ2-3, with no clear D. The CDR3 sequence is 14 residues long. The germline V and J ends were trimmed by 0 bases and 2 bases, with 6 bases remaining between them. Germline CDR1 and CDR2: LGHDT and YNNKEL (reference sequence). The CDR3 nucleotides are TGTGCCAGCAGCCAAGACCGGTCCACAGATACGCAGTATTTT. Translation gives CASSQDRSTDTQYF.